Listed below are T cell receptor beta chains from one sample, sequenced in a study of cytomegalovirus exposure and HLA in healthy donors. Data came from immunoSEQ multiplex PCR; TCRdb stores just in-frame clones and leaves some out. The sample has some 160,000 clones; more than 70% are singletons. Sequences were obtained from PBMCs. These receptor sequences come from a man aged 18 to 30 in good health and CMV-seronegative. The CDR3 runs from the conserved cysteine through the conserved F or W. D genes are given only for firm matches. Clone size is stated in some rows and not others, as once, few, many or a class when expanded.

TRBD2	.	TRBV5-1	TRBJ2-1	CASSLPSGGLYNEQFF	TGCGCCAGCAGCTTGCCCAGCGGGGGTCTGTACAATGAGCAGTTCTTC
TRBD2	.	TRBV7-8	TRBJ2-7	CASSLVGAGAVYEQYF	TGTGCCAGCAGCTTAGTAGGAGCGGGAGCCGTCTACGAGCAGTACTTC
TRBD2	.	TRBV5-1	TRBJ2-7	CASSPTSGSYEQYF	TGCGCCAGCAGCCCTACTAGCGGGAGTTACGAGCAGTACTTC
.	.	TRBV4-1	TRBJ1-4	CASSQEEVPENEKLFF	TGCGCCAGCAGCCAAGAAGAGGTCCCAGAGAATGAAAAACTGTTTTTT
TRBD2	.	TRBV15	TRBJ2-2	CATSRWGGARFNTGELFF	TGTGCCACCAGCAGATGGGGAGGGGCACGGTTTAACACCGGGGAGCTGTTTTTT
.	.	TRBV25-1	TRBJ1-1	CASRFRGAFF	TGTGCCAGCAGATTCCGGGGAGCTTTCTTT
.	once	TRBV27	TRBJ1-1	CASSEGTRGGTEAFF	TGTGCCAGCAGCGAAGGGACTCGGGGGGGGACTGAAGCTTTCTTT
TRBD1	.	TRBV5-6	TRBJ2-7	CASSPDRGEQYF	TGTGCCAGCAGCCCGGACAGGGGCGAGCAGTACTTC
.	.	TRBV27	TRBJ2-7	CASSLGGVSEQYF	TGTGCCAGCAGTTTAGGAGGGGTCTCCGAGCAGTACTTC
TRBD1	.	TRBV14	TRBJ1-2	CASSPGQAFNYGYTF	TGTGCCAGCAGCCCGGGACAGGCATTTAACTATGGCTACACCTTC
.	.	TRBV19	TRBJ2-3	CASPRPGADTQYF	TGTGCCAGTCCCCGGCCGGGGGCAGATACGCAGTATTTT
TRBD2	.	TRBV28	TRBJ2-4	CASSLYLAGGTKNIQYF	TGTGCCAGCAGTTTATATCTAGCGGGAGGGACCAAAAACATTCAGTACTTC
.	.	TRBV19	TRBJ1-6	CASSHTGSSYNSPLHF	TGTGCCAGTAGTCATACAGGGAGCTCCTATAATTCACCCCTCCACTTT
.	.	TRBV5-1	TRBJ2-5	CASSLGASQETQYF	TGCGCCAGCAGCTTGGGGGCATCCCAAGAGACCCAGTACTTC
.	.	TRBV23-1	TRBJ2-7	CASTSWALRANSYEQYF	TGCGCCAGCACCTCGTGGGCGTTGAGGGCGAACTCCTACGAGCAGTACTTC
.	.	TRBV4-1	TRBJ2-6	CASSQVYSGANVLTF	TGCGCCAGCAGCCAAGTATACTCTGGGGCCAACGTCCTGACTTTC
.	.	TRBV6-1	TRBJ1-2	CASIERRGAGGYTF	TGTGCCAGCATCGAACGTCGGGGGGCGGGTGGCTACACCTTC
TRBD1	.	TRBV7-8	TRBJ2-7	CASSLFQGQTYEQYF	TGTGCCAGCAGCTTATTTCAGGGACAGACATACGAGCAGTACTTC
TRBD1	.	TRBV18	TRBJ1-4	CASSPSPGTGPQMKKLFF	TGTGCCAGCTCACCCAGTCCCGGGACAGGGCCGCAAATGAAAAAACTGTTTTTT
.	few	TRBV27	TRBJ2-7	CASSPPSYEQYF	TGTGCCAGCAGTCCACCTAGCTACGAGCAGTACTTC
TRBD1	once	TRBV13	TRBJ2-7	CASSPWDSYEQYF	TGTGCCAGCAGCCCCTGGGACAGCTACGAGCAGTACTTC
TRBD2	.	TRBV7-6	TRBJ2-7	CASSPSGLAGVYEQYF	TGTGCCAGCAGCCCGAGCGGTCTAGCGGGAGTTTACGAGCAGTACTTC
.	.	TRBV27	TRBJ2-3	CASSFETSSSSGTDTQYF	TGTGCCAGCAGTTTTGAGACTTCTTCCTCCTCTGGCACAGATACGCAGTATTTT
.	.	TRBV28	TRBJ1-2	CASSLSGAPVYGYTF	TGTGCCAGCAGTTTGTCAGGGGCCCCTGTATATGGCTACACCTTC
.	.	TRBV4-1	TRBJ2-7	CASSQVPSTGQPYEQYF	TGCGCCAGCAGCCAAGTCCCCTCTACCGGACAGCCCTACGAGCAGTACTTC
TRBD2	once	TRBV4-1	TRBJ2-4	CASSPGLAGGPAKNIQYF	TGCGCCAGCAGCCCGGGACTAGCGGGGGGGCCAGCCAAAAACATTCAGTACTTC
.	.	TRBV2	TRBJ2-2	CASSEGARGATGELFF	TGTGCCAGCAGTGAAGGGGCCAGGGGCGCAACCGGGGAGCTGTTTTTT
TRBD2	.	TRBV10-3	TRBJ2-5	CAISGGAGAQETQYF	TGTGCCATCAGTGGGGGAGCGGGAGCACAAGAGACCCAGTACTTC
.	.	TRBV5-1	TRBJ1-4	CASSPRGKFATNEKLFF	TGCGCCAGCAGCCCAAGGGGGAAGTTTGCAACTAATGAAAAACTGTTTTTT
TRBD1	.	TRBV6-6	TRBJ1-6	CASRKDRVESPLHF	TGTGCCAGCAGGAAGGACAGGGTTGAGTCACCCCTCCACTTT
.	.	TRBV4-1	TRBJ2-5	CASSQEPREETQYF	TGCGCCAGCAGCCAAGAGCCCAGGGAAGAGACCCAGTACTTC
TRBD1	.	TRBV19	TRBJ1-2	CASSIKDRDGYTF	TGTGCCAGTAGTATAAAGGACAGGGACGGCTACACCTTC
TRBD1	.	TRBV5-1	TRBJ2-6	CASSLAGGNGANVLTF	TGCGCCAGCAGCTTGGCAGGGGGCAATGGGGCCAACGTCCTGACTTTC
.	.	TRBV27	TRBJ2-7	CASSPTATYEQYF	TGTGCCAGCAGCCCCACAGCTACCTACGAGCAGTACTTC
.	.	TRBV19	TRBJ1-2	CASSVLTNREPNGYTF	TGTGCCAGTAGTGTCCTCACGAACAGGGAACCTAATGGCTACACCTTC
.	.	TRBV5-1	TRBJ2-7	CASSLEQGGYGEQYF	TGCGCCAGCAGCTTGGAACAGGGTGGCTACGGCGAGCAGTACTTC
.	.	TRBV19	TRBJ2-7	CASSIGVQYEQYF	TGTGCCAGTAGTATAGGTGTACAGTACGAGCAGTACTTC
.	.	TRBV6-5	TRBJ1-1	CASSYDSGIMNTEAFF	TGTGCCAGCAGTTACGATTCAGGGATCATGAACACTGAAGCTTTCTTT
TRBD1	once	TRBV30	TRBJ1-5	CAWSQGANSNQPQHF	TGTGCCTGGAGTCAGGGGGCTAATAGCAATCAGCCCCAGCATTTT
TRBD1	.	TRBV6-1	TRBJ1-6	CASRPQGVGNSPLHF	TGTGCCAGCAGACCACAGGGGGTAGGTAATTCACCCCTCCACTTT
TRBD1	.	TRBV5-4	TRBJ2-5	CASSRSGTGSETQYF	TGTGCCAGCAGCCGCTCGGGGACAGGGAGCGAGACCCAGTACTTC
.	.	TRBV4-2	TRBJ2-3	CASSQELGGGPDTQYF	TGTGCCAGCAGCCAAGAATTAGGGGGTGGACCAGATACGCAGTATTTT
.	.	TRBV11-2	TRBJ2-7	CASSVAGVTGGNEQYF	TGTGCCAGCAGCGTTGCGGGGGTGACAGGAGGAAACGAGCAGTACTTC
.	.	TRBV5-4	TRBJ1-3	CASSGGDRLSGNTIYF	TGTGCCAGCAGCGGCGGGGACCGACTCTCTGGAAACACCATATATTTT
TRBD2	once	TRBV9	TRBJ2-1	CASDGGANEQFF	TGTGCCAGCGACGGGGGGGCGAATGAGCAGTTCTTC
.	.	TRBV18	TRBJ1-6	CASSPPLDSPLHF	TGTGCCAGCTCCCCCCCTTTAGATTCACCCCTCCACTTT
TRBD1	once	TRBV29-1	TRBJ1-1	CSVSGTVMNTEAFF	TGCAGCGTTTCCGGGACAGTAATGAACACTGAAGCTTTCTTT
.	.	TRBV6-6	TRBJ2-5	CASSYSSTGHKETQYF	TGTGCCAGCAGTTACTCGTCAACAGGCCATAAAGAGACCCAGTACTTC
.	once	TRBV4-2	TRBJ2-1	CASSQDTGPNEQFF	TGTGCCAGCAGCCAAGATACAGGGCCGAATGAGCAGTTCTTC
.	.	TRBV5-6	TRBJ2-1	CASSPGQGTYEQFF	TGTGCCAGCAGCCCCGGCCAGGGAACATATGAGCAGTTCTTC
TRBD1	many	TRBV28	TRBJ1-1	CASSTGQGLTEAFF	TGTGCCAGCAGTACTGGACAGGGACTCACTGAAGCTTTCTTT
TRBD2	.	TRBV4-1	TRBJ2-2	CASSPPGGGFAGELFF	TGCGCCAGCAGCCCTCCCGGGGGGGGTTTTGCCGGGGAGCTGTTTTTT
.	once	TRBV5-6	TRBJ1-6	CASSLVGRSSYNSPLHF	TGTGCCAGCAGCTTGGTCGGGAGGAGCTCCTATAATTCACCCCTCCACTTT
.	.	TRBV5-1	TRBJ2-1	CASSLLPGPRGNEQFF	TGCGCCAGCAGCTTGTTGCCGGGACCCCGGGGGAATGAGCAGTTCTTC
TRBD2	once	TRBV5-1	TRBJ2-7	CASSSLAGGSYEQYF	TGCGCCAGCAGCTCGCTAGCGGGAGGTTCCTACGAGCAGTACTTC
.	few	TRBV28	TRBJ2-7	CASSSGSYEQYF	TGTGCCAGCAGTAGCGGCTCCTACGAGCAGTACTTC
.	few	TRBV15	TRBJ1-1	CATGHLRNTEAFF	TGTGCCACCGGGCATCTCAGGAACACTGAAGCTTTCTTT
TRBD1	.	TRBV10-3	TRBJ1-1	CAISGRTGDNTEAFF	TGTGCCATCAGTGGCCGGACAGGCGATAACACTGAAGCTTTCTTT
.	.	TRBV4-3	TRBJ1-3	CASSQEASGNTIYF	TGCGCCAGCAGCCAAGAGGCCTCTGGAAACACCATATATTTT
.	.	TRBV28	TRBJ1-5	CATGSSQPQHF	TGTGCGACAGGCTCGAGTCAGCCCCAGCATTTT